This TCR beta chain was captured in a study of T cells in Graves' hyperthyroidism and ophthalmopathy. Study findings and constraints: Clonotypes that were expanded in thyroid above 0.001 mostly appeared in blood too.

V was cut by 4 bases and J by 6 bases, with 13 bases left in between. Germline V lookup: CDR1 SGHTS, CDR2 YDEGEE. The CDR3 consists of 13 residues. A note on this clonotype: The target antigen is unknown.

The CDR3 regions of TCR beta were amplified from RNA transcripts. HTBI primers were employed in a first-round RT-PCR of the TCR CDR3. TCRdb called the multiplex PCR reads again in MiXCR, with one record for every CDR3 protein. The sample records some 570,000 distinct CDR3 sequences, 13% to 15% being singletons. V usage is TRBV5-8 and J usage is TRBJ1-1; a possible D gene is TRBD1 (6 bases). Sequencing was done on a sample of blood. The clonotype comes from a woman in her late teens or twenties with Graves' ophthalmopathy. CDR3 DNA sequence: TGTGCCAGCAGCCGTACAGGGACATCTGAAGCTTTCTTT. This gives the protein CASSRTGTSEAFF.